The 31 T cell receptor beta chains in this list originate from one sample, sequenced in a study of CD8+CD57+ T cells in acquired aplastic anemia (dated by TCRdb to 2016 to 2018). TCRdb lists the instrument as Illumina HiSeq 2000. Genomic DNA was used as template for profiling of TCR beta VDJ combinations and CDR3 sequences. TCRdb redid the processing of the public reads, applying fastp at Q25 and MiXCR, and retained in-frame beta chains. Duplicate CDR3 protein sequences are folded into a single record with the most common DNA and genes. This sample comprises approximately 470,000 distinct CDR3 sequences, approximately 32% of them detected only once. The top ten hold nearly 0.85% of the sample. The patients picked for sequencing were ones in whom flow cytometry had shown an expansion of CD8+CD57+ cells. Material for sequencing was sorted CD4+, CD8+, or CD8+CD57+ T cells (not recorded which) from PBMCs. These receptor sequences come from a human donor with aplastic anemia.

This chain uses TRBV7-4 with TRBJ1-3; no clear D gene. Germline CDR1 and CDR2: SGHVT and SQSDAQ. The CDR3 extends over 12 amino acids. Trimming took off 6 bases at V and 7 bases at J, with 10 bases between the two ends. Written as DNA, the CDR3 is TGTGCCAGCAGTACTAACGCGAACACCATATATTTT. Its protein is CASSTNANTIYF.

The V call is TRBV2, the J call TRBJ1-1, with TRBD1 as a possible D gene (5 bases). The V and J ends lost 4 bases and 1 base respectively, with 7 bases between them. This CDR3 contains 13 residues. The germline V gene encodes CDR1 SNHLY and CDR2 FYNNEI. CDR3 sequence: CASSGGRNTEAFF. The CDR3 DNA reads TGTGCCAGCAGTGGGGGGAGGAACACTGAAGCTTTCTTT.

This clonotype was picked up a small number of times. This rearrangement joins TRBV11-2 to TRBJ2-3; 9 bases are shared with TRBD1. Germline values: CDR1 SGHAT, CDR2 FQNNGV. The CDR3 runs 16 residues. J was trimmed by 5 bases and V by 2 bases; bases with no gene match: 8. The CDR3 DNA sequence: TGTGCCAGCAGCTTAATCACAGGGGGCGGGAAAGATACGCAGTATTTT. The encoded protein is CASSLITGGGKDTQYF.

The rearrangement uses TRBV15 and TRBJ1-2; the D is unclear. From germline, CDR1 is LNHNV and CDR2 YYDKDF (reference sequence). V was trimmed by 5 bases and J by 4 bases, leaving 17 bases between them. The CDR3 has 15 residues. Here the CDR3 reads CATSGGPNPTYGYTF. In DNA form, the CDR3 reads TGTGCCACCAGCGGTGGACCGAATCCGACCTATGGCTACACCTTC.

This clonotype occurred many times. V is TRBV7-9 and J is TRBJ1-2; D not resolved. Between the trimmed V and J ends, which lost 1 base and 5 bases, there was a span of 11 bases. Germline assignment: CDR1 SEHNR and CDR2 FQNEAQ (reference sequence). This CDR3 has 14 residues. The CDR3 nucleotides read TGTGCCAGCAGCTTAGGACAAGCAAGATATGGCTACACCTTC. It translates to CASSLGQARYGYTF.

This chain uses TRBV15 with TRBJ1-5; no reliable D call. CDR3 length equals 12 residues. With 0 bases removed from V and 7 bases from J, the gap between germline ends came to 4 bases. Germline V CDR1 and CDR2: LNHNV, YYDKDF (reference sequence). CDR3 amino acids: CATSRDCQPQHF. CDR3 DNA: TGTGCCACCAGCAGAGATTGCCAGCCCCAGCATTTT.

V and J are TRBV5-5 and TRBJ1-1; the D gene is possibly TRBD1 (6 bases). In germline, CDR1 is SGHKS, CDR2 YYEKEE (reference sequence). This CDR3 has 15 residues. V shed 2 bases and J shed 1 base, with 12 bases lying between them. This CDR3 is CASSLTGQKNTEAFF. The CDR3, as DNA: TGTGCCAGCAGCTTAACCGGACAGAAGAACACTGAAGCTTTCTTT.

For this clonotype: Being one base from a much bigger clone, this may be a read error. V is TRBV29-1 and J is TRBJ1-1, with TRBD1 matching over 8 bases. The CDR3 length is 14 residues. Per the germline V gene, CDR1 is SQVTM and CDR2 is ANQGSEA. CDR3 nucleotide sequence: TGCAGCGCCACAGTGGACAGGGATTTGGATGAAGCTCTCTTT. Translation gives CSATVDRDLDEALF.

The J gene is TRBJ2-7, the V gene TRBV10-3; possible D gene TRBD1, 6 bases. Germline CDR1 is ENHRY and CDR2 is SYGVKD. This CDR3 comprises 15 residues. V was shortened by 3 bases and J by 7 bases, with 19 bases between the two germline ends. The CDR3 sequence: CAISDRGRNTGEQYF. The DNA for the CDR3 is TGTGCCATCAGTGACAGGGGTCGGAACACCGGGGAGCAGTACTTC.

The CDR3: CASVGLAGNYNEQFF. Written as DNA, the CDR3 is TGTGCCAGCGTCGGACTAGCGGGGAACTACAATGAGCAGTTCTTC. This chain links TRBV2 with TRBJ2-1, with 12 positions matching TRBD2. The CDR3 is 15 amino acids. The J segment lost 3 bases and the V segment lost 8 bases, leaving 5 bases of the junction unmatched. The germline V gene encodes CDR1 SNHLY and CDR2 FYNNEI.

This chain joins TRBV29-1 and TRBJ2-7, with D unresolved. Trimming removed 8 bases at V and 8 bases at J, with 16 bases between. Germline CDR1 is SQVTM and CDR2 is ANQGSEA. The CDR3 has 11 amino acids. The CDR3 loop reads CSQLKTGKQYF. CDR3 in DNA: TGCAGCCAATTAAAGACGGGCAAGCAGTACTTC.

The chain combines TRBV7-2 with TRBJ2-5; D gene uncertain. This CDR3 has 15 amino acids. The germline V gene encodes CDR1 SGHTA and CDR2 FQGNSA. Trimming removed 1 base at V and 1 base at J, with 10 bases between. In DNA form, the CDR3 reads TGTGCCAGCAGCTTAGGGTCAGGATTCCAAGAGACCCAGTACTTC. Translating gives CASSLGSGFQETQYF.

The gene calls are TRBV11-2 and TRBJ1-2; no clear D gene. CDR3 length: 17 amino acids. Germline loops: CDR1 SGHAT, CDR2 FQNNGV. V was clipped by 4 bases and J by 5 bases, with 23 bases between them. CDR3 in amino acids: CASSSWTWARGGYGYTF. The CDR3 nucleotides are TGTGCCAGCAGCTCCTGGACCTGGGCGAGAGGTGGATATGGCTACACCTTC.

CDR3 region: CASSYSGDSNTEAFF. The CDR3, as DNA: TGCGCCAGCAGTTACTCCGGGGATTCGAACACTGAAGCTTTCTTT. The J gene is TRBJ1-1, the V gene TRBV4-3; D gene unclear. This CDR3 has 15 amino acids. CDR1 LGHNA and CDR2 YSLEER come from the germline V gene. V gave up 6 bases and J gave up 1 base, with 15 bases separating them.

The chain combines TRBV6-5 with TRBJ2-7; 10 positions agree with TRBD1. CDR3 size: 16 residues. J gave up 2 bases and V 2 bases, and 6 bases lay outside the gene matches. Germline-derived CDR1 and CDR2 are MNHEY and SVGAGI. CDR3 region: CASSYGTGVGPYEQYF. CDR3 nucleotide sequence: TGTGCCAGCAGTTACGGGACAGGGGTGGGCCCCTACGAGCAGTACTTC.

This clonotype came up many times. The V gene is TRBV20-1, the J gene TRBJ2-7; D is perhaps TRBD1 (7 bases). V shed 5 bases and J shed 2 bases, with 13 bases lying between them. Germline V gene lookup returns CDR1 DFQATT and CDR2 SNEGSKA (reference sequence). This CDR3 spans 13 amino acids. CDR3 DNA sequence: TGCAGTGCTGGCCAGGGGGGAACCTACGAGCAGTACTTC. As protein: CSAGQGGTYEQYF.

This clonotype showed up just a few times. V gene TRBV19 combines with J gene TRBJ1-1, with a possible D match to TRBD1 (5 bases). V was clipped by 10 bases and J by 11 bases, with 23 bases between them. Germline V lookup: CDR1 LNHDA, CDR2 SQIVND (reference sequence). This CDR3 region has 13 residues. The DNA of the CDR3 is TGTGCCACTCGCCCACAGGTCTCGGGTTGGGCTTTCTTT. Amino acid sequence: CATRPQVSGWAFF.

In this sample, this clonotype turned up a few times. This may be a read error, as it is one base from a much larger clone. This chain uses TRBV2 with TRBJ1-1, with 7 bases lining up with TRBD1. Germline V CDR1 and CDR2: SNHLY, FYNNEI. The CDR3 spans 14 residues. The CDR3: CASRWTGTNTEASF. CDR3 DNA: TGTGCCAGCAGGTGGACAGGAACGAACACTGAAGCTTCCTTT.

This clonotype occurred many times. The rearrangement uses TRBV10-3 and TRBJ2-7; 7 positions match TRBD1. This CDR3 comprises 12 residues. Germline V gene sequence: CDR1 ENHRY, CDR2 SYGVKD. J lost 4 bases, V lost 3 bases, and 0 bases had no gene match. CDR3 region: CAISEQGYEQYF. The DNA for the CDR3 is TGTGCCATCAGTGAACAGGGGTACGAGCAGTACTTC.

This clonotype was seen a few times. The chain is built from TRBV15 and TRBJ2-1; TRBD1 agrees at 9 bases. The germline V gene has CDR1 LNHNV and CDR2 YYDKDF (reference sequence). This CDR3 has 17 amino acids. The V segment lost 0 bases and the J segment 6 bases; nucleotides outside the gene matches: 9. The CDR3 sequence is CATSREWTGVTGNEQFF. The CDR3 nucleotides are TGTGCCACCAGCAGAGAGTGGACAGGGGTAACGGGCAATGAGCAGTTCTTC.

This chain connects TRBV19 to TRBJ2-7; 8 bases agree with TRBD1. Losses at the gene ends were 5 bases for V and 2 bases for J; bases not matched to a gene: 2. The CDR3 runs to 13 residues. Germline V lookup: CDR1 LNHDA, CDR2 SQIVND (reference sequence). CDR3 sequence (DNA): TGTGCCAGTAGTTCGGACAGGGCCTACGAGCAGTACGTC. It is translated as CASSSDRAYEQYV.

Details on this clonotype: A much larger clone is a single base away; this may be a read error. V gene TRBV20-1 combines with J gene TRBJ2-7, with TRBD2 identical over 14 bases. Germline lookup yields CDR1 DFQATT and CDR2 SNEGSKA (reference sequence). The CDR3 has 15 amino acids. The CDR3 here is CSARGTSGSANEQHF. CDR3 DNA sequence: TGCAGTGCTAGGGGGACTAGCGGGAGTGCTAACGAGCAGCACTTC.

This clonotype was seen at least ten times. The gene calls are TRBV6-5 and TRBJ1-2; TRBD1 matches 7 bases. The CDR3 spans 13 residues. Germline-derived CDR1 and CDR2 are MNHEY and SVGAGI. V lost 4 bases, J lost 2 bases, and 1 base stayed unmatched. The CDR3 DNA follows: TGTGCCAGCAGTTCGACAGGGAACTATGGCTACACCTTC. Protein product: CASSSTGNYGYTF.

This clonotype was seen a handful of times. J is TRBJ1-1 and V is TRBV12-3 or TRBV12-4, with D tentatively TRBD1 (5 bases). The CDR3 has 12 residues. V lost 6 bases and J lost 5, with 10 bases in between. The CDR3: CASSWGRTEAFF. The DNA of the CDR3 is TGTGCCAGCAGCTGGGGACGAACTGAAGCTTTCTTT.

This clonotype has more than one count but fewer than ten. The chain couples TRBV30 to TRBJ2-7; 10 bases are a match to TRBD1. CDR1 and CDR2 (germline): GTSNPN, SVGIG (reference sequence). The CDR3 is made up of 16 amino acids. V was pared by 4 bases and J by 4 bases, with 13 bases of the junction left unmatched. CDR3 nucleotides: TGTGCCTGGACCGGGGGGCGACAGGGGGCATCGTACGAGCAGTACTTC. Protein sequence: CAWTGGRQGASYEQYF.

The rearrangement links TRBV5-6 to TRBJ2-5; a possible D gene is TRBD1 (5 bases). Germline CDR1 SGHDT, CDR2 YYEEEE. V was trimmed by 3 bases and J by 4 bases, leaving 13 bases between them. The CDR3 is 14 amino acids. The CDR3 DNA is TGTGCCAGCAGCTCTAAGTCAGGGTCAGAGACCCAGTACTTC. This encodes CASSSKSGSETQYF.

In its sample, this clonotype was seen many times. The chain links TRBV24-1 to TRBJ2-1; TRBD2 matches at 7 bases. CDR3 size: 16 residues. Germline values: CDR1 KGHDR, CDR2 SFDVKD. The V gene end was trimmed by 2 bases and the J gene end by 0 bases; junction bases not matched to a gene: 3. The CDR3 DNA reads TGTGCCACCAGTGATTCGCGGGGGAGCTCCTACAATGAGCAGTTCTTC. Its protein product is CATSDSRGSSYNEQFF.

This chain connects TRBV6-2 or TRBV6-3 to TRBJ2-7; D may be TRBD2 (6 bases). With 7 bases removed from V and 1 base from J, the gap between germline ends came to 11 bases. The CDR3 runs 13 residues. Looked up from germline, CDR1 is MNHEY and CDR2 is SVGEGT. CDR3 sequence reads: CASMFSGSYEQYF. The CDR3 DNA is TGTGCCAGCATGTTTAGCGGTTCCTACGAGCAGTACTTC.

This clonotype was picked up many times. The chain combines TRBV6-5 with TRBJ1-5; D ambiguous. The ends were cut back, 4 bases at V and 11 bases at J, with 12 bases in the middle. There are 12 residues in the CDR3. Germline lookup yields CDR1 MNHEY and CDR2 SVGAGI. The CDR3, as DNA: TGTGCCAGCAGTTCCGAAGGTGTGGCCCAGCATTTT. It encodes CASSSEGVAQHF.

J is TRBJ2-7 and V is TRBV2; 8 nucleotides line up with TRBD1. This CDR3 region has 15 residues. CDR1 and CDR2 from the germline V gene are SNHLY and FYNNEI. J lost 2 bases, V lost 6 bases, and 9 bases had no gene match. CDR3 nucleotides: TGTGCCAGCAGCGACTTCGGACAGGGCCCCTACGAGCAGTACTTC. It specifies CASSDFGQGPYEQYF. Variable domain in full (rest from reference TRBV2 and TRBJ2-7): EPEVTQTPSHQVTQMGQEVILRCVPISNHLYFYWYRQILGQKVEFLVSFYNNEISEKSEIFDDQFSVERPDGSNFTLKIRSTKLEDSAMYFCASSDFGQGPYEQYFGPGTRLTVT.

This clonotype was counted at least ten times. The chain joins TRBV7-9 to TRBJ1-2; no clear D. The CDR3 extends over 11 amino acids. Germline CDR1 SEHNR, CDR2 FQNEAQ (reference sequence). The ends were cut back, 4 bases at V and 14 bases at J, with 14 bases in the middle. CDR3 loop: CASSSRGARTF. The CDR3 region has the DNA TGTGCCAGCAGCTCTAGAGGCGCGAGGACCTTC.